This TCR beta chain stems from a study of blood T cell repertoires in COVID-19. Study-level background: The study drew acute and convalescent COVID-19 samples from the United States, Italy and Spain. PBMCs, B-cell-depleted T cells, or T cells were the source of the cDNA or gDNA that made up the material.

The length of the CDR3 is 14 residues. CDR1 is LNHDA and CDR2 is SQIVND in the germline V gene (reference sequence). V was clipped by 9 bases and J by 3 bases; unmatched bases: 5. Study processing details: Reference gene primer amplification in the assay estimated nucleated cell counts. TCRdb's table, derived via immunoSEQ multiplex PCR, lists solely in-frame clones and lacks some. The V and J calls and clone size are taken from that table; D and trimming were inferred from the DNA. The data show 25,000 to 35,000 clones, roughly nine tenths seen once. The V gene is TRBV19, the J gene TRBJ2-6, with TRBD1 matching over 7 bases. The sample was peripheral blood. The TCR sequence derives from a human donor in a cohort sampled during active COVID-19. CDR3 nucleotides: TGTGCCAGCACAGGGGTAGGTGGGGCCAACGTCCTGACTTTC. It codes for CASTGVGGANVLTF.